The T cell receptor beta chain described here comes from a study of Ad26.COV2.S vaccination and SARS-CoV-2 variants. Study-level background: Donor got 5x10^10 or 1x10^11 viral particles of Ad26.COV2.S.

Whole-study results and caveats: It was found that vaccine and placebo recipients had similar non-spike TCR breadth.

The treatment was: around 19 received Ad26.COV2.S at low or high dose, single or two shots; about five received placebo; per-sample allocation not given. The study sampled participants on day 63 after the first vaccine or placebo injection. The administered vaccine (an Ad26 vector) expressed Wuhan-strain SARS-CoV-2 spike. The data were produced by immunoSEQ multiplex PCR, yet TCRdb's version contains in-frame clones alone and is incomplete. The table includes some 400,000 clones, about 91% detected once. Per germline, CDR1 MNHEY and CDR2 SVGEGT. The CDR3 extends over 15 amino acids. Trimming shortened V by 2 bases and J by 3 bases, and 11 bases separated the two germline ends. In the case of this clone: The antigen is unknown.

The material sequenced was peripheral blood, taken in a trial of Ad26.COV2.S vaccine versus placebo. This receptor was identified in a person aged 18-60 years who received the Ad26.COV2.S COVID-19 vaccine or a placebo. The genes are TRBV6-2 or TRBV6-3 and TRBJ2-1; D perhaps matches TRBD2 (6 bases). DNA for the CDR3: TGTGCCAGCAGTTACGGCGGGAACGACTACAATGAGCAGTTCTTC. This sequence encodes CASSYGGNDYNEQFF.